This T cell receptor beta chain was retrieved from a study of cytomegalovirus exposure and HLA in healthy donors (TCRdb year 2017). Study-wide context: According to a later analysis, one platform produced both the 120 validation repertoires and the approximately 660 repertoires of the first cohort. The study aimed to test whether cataloging public T cell receptors could reveal signatures of past pathogen exposure. Besides the first cohort of approximately 670 subjects, a separate validation cohort made up of over 95 different subjects was used. The study combined high-throughput TCR immunosequencing, statistical association of individual TCRs with disease status, and machine learning to predict cytomegalovirus infection status. The full study reports these points: Most TCR sequences were seen in very few donors, while some public TCRs were found in many individuals. In both the original and validation cohorts, the classifier was reported to diagnose cytomegalovirus status with high specificity and sensitivity. In the study, about 150 TCR beta chains were listed as associated with cytomegalovirus. A later analysis found that TCRs clustered in the first cohort also tended to co-occur in the 120 validation repertoires, with 90% to 95% of cluster scores above 0. In vitro tests confirmed that a few of the cytomegalovirus-associated TCR beta chains recognize cytomegalovirus antigens. It was suggested by the authors that the approach could potentially be generalized to other disease states and immunological phenotypes. A later analysis had no HLA typing for the validation cohort, so co-occurrence there was scored across all 130 or so repertoires.

Of note for this clone: Its specific antigen is unknown. Per-nucleotide qualities are absent, and no much larger clonotype sits a single base away.

For CDR1 and CDR2, the germline V gene (reference sequence) lists MNHNY and SVGAGI. The CDR3 starts with the cysteine, ends with the phenylalanine, and has 14 residues. The DNA shown is the 42-base CDR3, in frame from base 1. The germline V end is reduced by 0 bases and the J end by 5 bases; junction bases left unmatched: 2. Separate from the roughly 660-subject first cohort, the validation cohort of about 120 subjects was the group to which the donors belonged. The library was generated by the immunoSEQ multiplex PCR assay. The study's own analysis went as follows. A statistical classification framework was developed to diagnose cytomegalovirus status using the catalog of TCR beta chain sequences. This immuneACCESS table, as held by TCRdb, lists in-frame sequences with V and J called but not all clones. Of the missing ones, under half trace to an unresolved V gene in checked studies; the others have no known cause. Clonal size and the V and J genes are those of that table, whereas D and trimming came from the DNA. The sample table lists more than 95,000 clones, roughly 90% of them with a count of one. 1.5% to 2% of the sample is in the top ten clones.

The chain was built from TRBV6-6 and TRBJ2-7; 9 bases in the middle match TRBD1. The source material was PBMCs. The origin of this receptor is a woman younger than 30 in good health and CMV-seronegative. CDR3 sequence: CASSYSGTGNEQYF. The DNA sequence is as follows: TGTGCCAGCAGTTACTCAGGGACAGGGAACGAGCAGTACTTC.